The 11 T cell receptor beta chains in this list originate from one sample, sequenced in a study of post-analysis software for immune sequencing data. General observations from the study: Elevated frequency relative to controls characterized four to six TRBV segments in patients, TRBV5-6, TRBV5-1 and TRBV20-1 among them.

TCR beta cDNA libraries included unique molecular identifiers. TCRdb re-analysed the PCR reads in MiXCR, keeping a single row per CDR3 protein. The repertoire has roughly 540,000 distinct CDR3 sequences, about a third of them found once; the top ten carry 4.5% to 7.5%. These receptors are not linked to any known antigen. What was sequenced was blood. These receptor sequences come from a girl younger than 18 with multiple sclerosis.

The chain has TRBV7-8 and TRBJ2-7, with TRBD2 as a possible D gene (7 bases). This CDR3 spans 16 amino acids. Trimming took off 5 bases at V and 2 bases at J, with 19 bases between the two ends. CDR1 SGHVS and CDR2 FQNEAQ come from the germline V gene. DNA of the CDR3: TGTGCCAGCAGCATCCTGGGGGGGGCTAGCCCCTACGAGCAGTACTTC. It encodes CASSILGGASPYEQYF. The full variable domain, in which reference TRBV7-8 and TRBJ2-7 provide the parts outside the CDR3, is GAGVSQSPRYKVAKRGQDVALRCDPISGHVSLFWYQQALGQGPEFLTYFQNEAQLDKSGLPSDRFFAERPEGSVSTLKIQRTQQEDSAVYLCASSILGGASPYEQYFGPGTRLTVT.

This clonotype was counted once. The CDR3 DNA follows: TGTGCCAGCAGTTCACGGTCGGATGAAAAACTGTTTTTT. It translates to CASSSRSDEKLFF. The chain links TRBV6-6 to TRBJ1-4; the D is unclear. This CDR3 comprises 13 residues. Trimming stripped 4 bases from V and 6 bases from J, with 9 bases between. CDR1 is MNHNY, CDR2 SVGAGI, per germline (reference sequence).

This clonotype showed up just a few times. The gene calls are TRBV6-6 and TRBJ2-3; no clear D gene. CDR1 MNHNY and CDR2 SVGAGI come from the germline V gene (reference sequence). There are 16 residues in the CDR3. V dropped 0 bases and J dropped 5 bases, with 15 bases sitting between them. In DNA form, the CDR3 reads TGTGCCAGCAGTTACTCGATGCCGGGCGCGGTAGATACGCAGTATTTT. Translated, it gives CASSYSMPGAVDTQYF.

The genes are TRBV6-1 and TRBJ2-1, with D perhaps matching TRBD1 or TRBD2 (5 bases each). CDR1 is MNHNS, CDR2 SASEGT, per germline. The CDR3 sequence is 13 residues long. Trimming took 7 bases from V and 9 from J, leaving 16 bases between them. The CDR3 is CASTRVWDGEQFF. The DNA for the CDR3 is TGTGCCAGCACAAGGGTGTGGGACGGTGAGCAGTTCTTC.

Only a few counts were recorded for this clonotype. The V gene is TRBV6-6, the J gene TRBJ1-3; D is ambiguous. Trimming removed 7 bases from V and 2 bases from J, with 9 bases in between. This CDR3 is built from 13 residues. Germline-derived CDR1 and CDR2 are MNHNY and SVGAGI (reference sequence). The CDR3, as DNA: TGTGCCAGCATCCGGGCCGCTGGAAACACCATATATTTT. It encodes CASIRAAGNTIYF.

In this sample, this clonotype turned up once. This chain links TRBV4-1 with TRBJ1-1, with 7 bases identical to TRBD1. The CDR3 is 15 residues long. The trim removed 2 bases at V and 3 bases at J, leaving 6 bases unmatched. CDR1 MGHRA and CDR2 YSYEKL come from the germline V gene. The CDR3 here is CASSQQQGPDTEAFF. In DNA form, the CDR3 reads TGCGCCAGCAGCCAACAACAGGGGCCGGACACTGAAGCTTTCTTT.

This clonotype was observed a single time. J is TRBJ2-2 and V is TRBV29-1, with 11 bases matching TRBD1. Losses at the gene ends were 1 base for V and 4 bases for J; bases not matched to a gene: 8. The CDR3 is made up of 17 amino acids. CDR1 SQVTM and CDR2 ANQGSEA come from the germline V gene. CDR3 coding DNA: TGCAGCGTTGAAGCCCGGACAGGGGGCCGTTTCACCGGGGAGCTGTTTTTT. It codes for CSVEARTGGRFTGELFF.

This clonotype has just a few counts. The V gene is TRBV5-1, the J gene TRBJ2-3, with 11 bases aligning to TRBD2. The CDR3 loop spans 19 amino acids. The V gene's germline CDR1 is SGHRS and CDR2 YFSETQ. The J segment lost 0 bases and the V segment lost 3 bases, leaving 12 bases of the junction unmatched. CDR3 amino acids: CASSSSTSGGTVSTDTQYF. The CDR3 region has the DNA TGCGCCAGCAGCTCATCAACTAGCGGGGGAACCGTCAGCACAGATACGCAGTATTTT.

This clonotype was observed a few times. This chain connects TRBV4-1 to TRBJ2-7, with D possibly being TRBD1 or TRBD2 (6 bases each). Germline V gene lookup returns CDR1 MGHRA and CDR2 YSYEKL. Between the trimmed V and J ends, which lost 0 bases and 5 bases, there was a span of 23 bases. The CDR3 loop spans 18 amino acids. Here the CDR3 reads CASSQDRPGSGAWDEQYF. The CDR3 DNA reads TGCGCCAGCAGCCAAGATCGCCCCGGTTCGGGGGCTTGGGACGAGCAGTACTTC.

The chain combines TRBV6-1 with TRBJ2-3; TRBD1 aligns across 11 bases. This CDR3 comprises 16 residues. V dropped 7 bases and J dropped 1; count of bases not matched to a gene: 7. Germline V gives CDR1 MNHNS, CDR2 SASEGT. This CDR3 is CASKDRGQGRTDTQYF. In DNA form, the CDR3 reads TGTGCCAGCAAGGACAGGGGGCAAGGGCGCACAGATACGCAGTATTTT.

This clonotype has only a few counts. The chain carries TRBV10-3 and TRBJ2-3; D remains unclear. The CDR3 runs to 13 residues. V lost 7 bases to trimming and J lost 2 bases, with 10 bases between them. CDR1 and CDR2 from the germline V gene are ENHRY and SYGVKD. The CDR3 loop is CAITPSTTDTQYF. The DNA of the CDR3 is TGTGCCATCACCCCCAGTACCACAGATACGCAGTATTTT.